The present entry profiles one T cell receptor beta chain with its context. Its target is not known. This sample is part of a study of T cell repertoires in cytomegalovirus infection. TCRdb processed the reads anew with MiXCR; each CDR3 protein has one entry. The sample consists of roughly 120,000 distinct CDR3 sequences, more than 30% of them appearing once. The clonotype comes from a human donor in good health (CMV status not recorded). Some clones in this sample may be carry-over from other donors' samples. Specimen: CD8+ T cells from cultured PBMCs, collected from culture after CMV antigen stimulation.

CDR3 sequence reads: CASSLQGARSPLHF. CDR3 coding DNA: TGTGCCAGCAGCTTACAGGGGGCGCGTTCACCCCTCCACTTT. This chain joins TRBV27 and TRBJ1-6; TRBD1 matches 9 bases. After removal of 6 bases from V and 9 bases from J, the junction contained 6 bases not matched to a gene. CDR3 length equals 14 residues. CDR1 and CDR2 (germline): MNHEY, SMNVEV (reference sequence).